One and the same sample provided the 15 T cell receptor beta chains below, sequenced in a study of T cells in Graves' hyperthyroidism and ophthalmopathy. There were TCR beta CDR3 regions amplified from RNA transcripts. The primer set for the first-round RT-PCR of the TCR CDR3 was HTBI. TCRdb re-called the multiplex PCR reads through MiXCR, storing one row per CDR3 protein. In the table there are about 720,000 distinct CDR3 sequences, roughly 15% of which are singletons. Sequenced sample: blood. The receptor source for this set is a young man with Graves' hyperthyroidism.

This clonotype was counted ten times or more. The chain has TRBV20-1 and TRBJ2-1; 8 bases are shared with TRBD2. The germline CDR1 and CDR2 sequences are DFQATT and SNEGSKA (reference sequence). The CDR3 runs 14 residues. Losses at the gene ends were 5 bases for V and 9 bases for J; bases not matched to a gene: 12. CDR3 sequence (DNA): TGCAGTGCTCCATGGGCGGGACTAGTGGGTGAGCAGTTCTTC. This sequence encodes CSAPWAGLVGEQFF.

The chain joins TRBV19 to TRBJ2-1, with D tentatively TRBD1 (6 bases). V lost 7 bases and J lost 0, with 10 bases in between. CDR3 length: 14 residues. Germline CDR1 LNHDA, CDR2 SQIVND (reference sequence). CDR3 coding DNA: TGTGCCAGTACCAAGGGACACTCCTACAATGAGCAGTTCTTC. As protein: CASTKGHSYNEQFF.

This clonotype has more than one count but fewer than ten. The chain links TRBV2 to TRBJ2-1; D may be TRBD1 (6 bases). Germline assignment: CDR1 SNHLY and CDR2 FYNNEI. The CDR3 spans 17 residues. Between the trimmed V and J ends, which lost 6 bases and 3 bases, there was a span of 21 bases. The CDR3 is CASRWTAHTDLYNEQFF. The CDR3 coding sequence is TGTGCCAGCAGATGGACAGCCCACACAGACCTCTACAATGAGCAGTTCTTC.

At least ten counts were recorded for this clonotype. The CDR3 DNA reads as TGTGCCAGCAGTGTAGGACTAGGTAGCGAGCAGTACTTC. Translated, it gives CASSVGLGSEQYF. The chain carries TRBV12-3 or TRBV12-4 and TRBJ2-7; 7 positions agree with TRBD2. V shed 5 bases, J shed 6 bases, and the junction held 7 bases outside the gene matches. The CDR3 spans 13 residues.

This clonotype came up many times. The genes are TRBV28 and TRBJ2-7; D possibly corresponds to TRBD2 (6 bases). V was pared by 2 bases and J by 6 bases, with 17 bases between. Germline-derived CDR1 and CDR2 are MDHEN and SYDVKM. The CDR3 has 15 amino acids. This CDR3 reads CASSLNSGFLSEQYF. CDR3 nucleotide sequence: TGTGCCAGCAGTTTAAATAGCGGTTTTCTCTCCGAGCAGTACTTC. Together with reference TRBV28 and TRBJ2-7, the CDR3 gives the full variable domain: DVKVTQSSRYLVKRTGEKVFLECVQDMDHENMFWYRQDPGLGLRLIYFSYDVKMKEKGDIPEGYSVSREKKERFSLILESASTNQTSMYLCASSLNSGFLSEQYFGPGTRLTVT.

This clonotype was observed at least ten times. The chain links TRBV20-1 to TRBJ2-2, with a possible D match to TRBD1 (6 bases). CDR3 size: 14 residues. The V and J ends lost 5 bases and 4 bases respectively, with 14 bases between them. CDR1 and CDR2 (germline): DFQATT, SNEGSKA (reference sequence). The CDR3 region is CSARPSRGTGELFF. In nucleotides, the CDR3 is TGCAGTGCTCGCCCTAGCAGGGGCACCGGGGAGCTGTTTTTT.

This clonotype was counted a few times. The V call is TRBV7-2, the J call TRBJ2-2, with D possibly TRBD2 on 6 matching bases. CDR1 and CDR2 from the germline V gene are SGHTA and FQGNSA. This CDR3 region has 16 residues. V lost 2 bases to trimming and J lost 3 bases, with 13 bases between them. The CDR3 loop reads CASSLFSGVDTGELFF. The CDR3 nucleotides read TGTGCCAGCAGCTTATTTTCGGGAGTCGACACCGGGGAGCTGTTTTTT.

This clonotype came up many times. The chain is built from TRBV7-9 and TRBJ2-3; D uncertain. Between the trimmed V and J ends, which lost 5 bases and 7 bases, there was a span of 13 bases. The CDR3 runs 13 residues. CDR1 and CDR2 (germline): SEHNR, FQNEAQ (reference sequence). The chain's CDR3 is CASSLLAEYTQYF. The CDR3 region has the DNA TGTGCCAGCAGCCTCTTAGCTGAGTATACGCAGTATTTT. The complete variable domain, with remaining parts taken from reference TRBV7-9 and TRBJ2-3, reads DTGVSQNPRHKITKRGQNVTFRCDPISEHNRLYWYRQTLGQGPEFLTYFQNEAQLEKSRLLSDRFSAERPKGSFSTLEIQRTEQGDSAMYLCASSLLAEYTQYFGPGTRLTVL.

In its sample, this clonotype was seen a few times. This chain links TRBV9 with TRBJ2-3; TRBD2 aligns across 8 bases. V shed 4 bases, J shed 4 bases, and the junction held 5 bases outside the gene matches. Germline V gene data show CDR1 as SGDLS and CDR2 as YYNGEE. The CDR3 covers 14 residues. The CDR3 loop reads CASSQSGSSDTQYF. CDR3 coding DNA: TGTGCCAGCAGCCAGAGCGGGAGTTCAGATACGCAGTATTTT.

This clonotype appeared many times. This sequence joins TRBV2 and TRBJ2-7; 9 nucleotides line up with TRBD1. Germline V gene lookup returns CDR1 SNHLY and CDR2 FYNNEI. Trimming at V came to 8 bases and at J to 2 bases, leaving 7 bases not matched to a gene. The CDR3 sequence is 14 residues long. CDR3 loop: CASLPDRGTYEQYF. The CDR3 DNA follows: TGTGCCAGCCTACCGGACAGGGGCACCTACGAGCAGTACTTC.

This clonotype appeared a few times. The gene calls are TRBV5-5 and TRBJ2-2; 7 nucleotides align to TRBD2. V dropped 0 bases and J dropped 3; count of bases not matched to a gene: 8. CDR3 length: 17 amino acids. Germline CDR1 is SGHKS and CDR2 is YYEKEE (reference sequence). The CDR3 DNA reads TGTGCCAGCAGCTTGGATCCTCAGGGAGGGTACACCGGGGAGCTGTTTTTT. It encodes CASSLDPQGGYTGELFF.

Only a few counts were recorded for this clonotype. The V gene is TRBV9, the J gene TRBJ2-1, with 9 bases that match TRBD2. V shed 0 bases, J shed 5 bases, and the junction held 3 bases outside the gene matches. There are 15 residues in the CDR3. Germline CDR1 and CDR2: SGDLS and YYNGEE. The CDR3 DNA is TGTGCCAGCAGCGTAGCTAGCGGGACCCACAATGAGCAGTTCTTC. It yields the protein CASSVASGTHNEQFF.

This clonotype showed up many times. This sequence joins TRBV7-9 and TRBJ2-7, with D uncertain. Germline V gives CDR1 SEHNR, CDR2 FQNEAQ (reference sequence). The V gene lost 3 bases and the J gene lost 1 base, with 10 bases spanning the gap. The CDR3 runs 14 residues. CDR3: CASSFEHGSYEQYF. CDR3 bases: TGTGCCAGCAGCTTTGAACACGGTTCCTACGAGCAGTACTTC.

This clonotype was seen a handful of times. The rearrangement uses TRBV4-1 and TRBJ1-5; 9 bases align to TRBD1. CDR1 and CDR2 (germline): MGHRA, YSYEKL. The length of the CDR3 is 15 residues. The J segment lost 5 bases and the V segment lost 6 bases, leaving 8 bases of the junction unmatched. DNA of the CDR3: TGCGCCAGCAGAACACGACAGGGGGAGCATCAGCCCCAGCATTTT. Amino acids: CASRTRQGEHQPQHF.

Comments on this clonotype: The junction departs from the called germline gene at one end, perhaps through a read error. V is TRBV7-9 and J is TRBJ1-5, with D maybe TRBD1 (5 bases). The CDR3 consists of 12 residues. Germline-derived CDR1 and CDR2 are SEHNR and FQNEAQ (reference sequence). CDR3 in DNA: TGTGCCAGCAGCTCAGGGTGGGGCGGCCTGGATTTT. Residues: CASSSGWGGLDF.